Listed below are T cell receptor beta chains from one sample, sequenced in a study of blood T cell repertoires in COVID-19. Here immunoSEQ multiplex PCR was the method, and the copy in TCRdb shows in-frame clones only, minus some. The table has 95,000 to 120,000 clones, 60% to 85% seen once. Material: peripheral blood. The receptor source for this set is a woman between 40 and 50 years old with acute or convalescent COVID-19. CDR3s include the opening cysteine and the closing phenylalanine or tryptophan. Fields, in order: CDR3 protein, CDR3 DNA, clone size, V gene, D gene, J gene. The D gene is left open where the match is weak. Size tells how often a clone was seen (once, few, many) or the class of an expanded clone, and some rows leave it out.

CDR3aa: CASSQTGGQETQYF; CDR3nt: TGTGCCAGCAGCCAGACAGGGGGCCAAGAGACCCAGTACTTC; abundance: -; v_gene: TRBV4-2; d_gene: TRBD1; j_gene: TRBJ2-5
CDR3aa: CASSSRGTSNYGYTF; CDR3nt: TGTGCCAGCAGTTCTCGGGGGACCTCTAACTATGGCTACACCTTC; abundance: -; v_gene: TRBV3-1/TRBV3-2; d_gene: -; j_gene: TRBJ1-2
CDR3aa: CSVEDLLKGGGLYSYEQYF; CDR3nt: TGCAGCGTTGAAGACCTATTGAAAGGGGGTGGTTTATATTCCTACGAGCAGTACTTC; abundance: -; v_gene: TRBV29-1; d_gene: -; j_gene: TRBJ2-7
CDR3aa: CASSPYLQETQYF; CDR3nt: TGTGCCAGCAGCCCTTATCTCCAAGAGACCCAGTACTTC; abundance: -; v_gene: TRBV27; d_gene: -; j_gene: TRBJ2-5
CDR3aa: CASTRRMHEQYF; CDR3nt: TGTGCCAGCACCCGGAGGATGCACGAGCAGTACTTC; abundance: -; v_gene: TRBV28; d_gene: -; j_gene: TRBJ2-7
CDR3aa: CASSPPTGGNLNTEAFF; CDR3nt: TGTGCCAGCTCACCACCGACAGGGGGAAATCTAAACACTGAAGCTTTCTTT; abundance: -; v_gene: TRBV18; d_gene: TRBD1; j_gene: TRBJ1-1
CDR3aa: CAWSLGLEETQYF; CDR3nt: TGTGCCTGGAGTTTGGGACTAGAAGAGACCCAGTACTTC; abundance: -; v_gene: TRBV30; d_gene: TRBD2; j_gene: TRBJ2-5
CDR3aa: CASSPSGEPYEQYF; CDR3nt: TGTGCCAGCAGTCCAAGCGGGGAGCCCTACGAGCAGTACTTC; abundance: -; v_gene: TRBV6-2/TRBV6-3; d_gene: TRBD2; j_gene: TRBJ2-7
CDR3aa: CAWSGGGTEAFF; CDR3nt: TGTGCCTGGAGTGGGGGGGGCACTGAAGCTTTCTTT; abundance: -; v_gene: TRBV30; d_gene: -; j_gene: TRBJ1-1
CDR3aa: CATSDQGSSAETQYF; CDR3nt: TGTGCCACCAGTGATCAGGGATCATCTGCAGAGACCCAGTACTTC; abundance: -; v_gene: TRBV24-1; d_gene: -; j_gene: TRBJ2-5
CDR3aa: CASSKSGIETQYF; CDR3nt: TGTGCCAGCAGCAAATCGGGAATAGAGACCCAGTACTTC; abundance: few; v_gene: TRBV21-1; d_gene: -; j_gene: TRBJ2-5
CDR3aa: CASSLDWGQQYF; CDR3nt: TGTGCCAGCAGCTTGGACTGGGGGCAGCAGTACTTC; abundance: -; v_gene: TRBV7-9; d_gene: -; j_gene: TRBJ2-7
CDR3aa: CASSLGGTYEQYF; CDR3nt: TGTGCCAGCAGTTTGGGAGGTACCTACGAGCAGTACTTC; abundance: few; v_gene: TRBV12-3/TRBV12-4; d_gene: -; j_gene: TRBJ2-7
CDR3aa: CAISESTGSEKLFF; CDR3nt: TGTGCCATCAGTGAGTCGACCGGGTCGGAAAAACTGTTTTTT; abundance: once; v_gene: TRBV10-3; d_gene: -; j_gene: TRBJ1-4
CDR3aa: CAWSSIIAGFTDTQYF; CDR3nt: TGTGCCTGGAGCTCTATTATAGCGGGGTTCACAGATACGCAGTATTTT; abundance: -; v_gene: TRBV30; d_gene: TRBD2; j_gene: TRBJ2-3
CDR3aa: CASRLGLAAYNEQFF; CDR3nt: TGTGCCAGCCGCCTGGGGCTAGCGGCATACAATGAGCAGTTCTTC; abundance: -; v_gene: TRBV6-5; d_gene: TRBD2; j_gene: TRBJ2-1
CDR3aa: CASSSGQSGANVLTF; CDR3nt: TGCGCCAGCAGCTCGGGACAGTCTGGGGCCAACGTCCTGACTTTC; abundance: few; v_gene: TRBV5-1; d_gene: TRBD1; j_gene: TRBJ2-6
CDR3aa: CASSLGSGGTEAFF; CDR3nt: TGCGCCAGCAGCTTGGGATCCGGGGGCACTGAAGCTTTCTTT; abundance: -; v_gene: TRBV5-1; d_gene: -; j_gene: TRBJ1-1
CDR3aa: CASGLTGSTDTQYF; CDR3nt: TGCGCCAGCGGCCTGACAGGGAGCACAGATACGCAGTATTTT; abundance: -; v_gene: TRBV5-1; d_gene: TRBD1; j_gene: TRBJ2-3
CDR3aa: CASSFRRDSYEQYF; CDR3nt: TGTGCCAGCAGTTTTCGGCGGGACTCCTACGAGCAGTACTTC; abundance: few; v_gene: TRBV27; d_gene: -; j_gene: TRBJ2-7
CDR3aa: CAWMAAATNYGYTF; CDR3nt: TGTGCCTGGATGGCGGCAGCCACTAACTATGGCTACACCTTC; abundance: -; v_gene: TRBV30; d_gene: -; j_gene: TRBJ1-2
CDR3aa: CASSYGAGVTDTQYF; CDR3nt: TGTGCCAGCAGTTATGGCGCAGGGGTCACAGATACGCAGTATTTT; abundance: -; v_gene: TRBV6-5; d_gene: -; j_gene: TRBJ2-3
CDR3aa: CASSLGGGPPHNIQYF; CDR3nt: TGCGCCAGCAGCTTGGGAGGGGGCCCTCCTCATAACATTCAGTACTTC; abundance: few; v_gene: TRBV5-1; d_gene: TRBD1; j_gene: TRBJ2-4
CDR3aa: CASSSVDQAGNTIYF; CDR3nt: TGCGCCAGCAGCTCTGTTGATCAGGCGGGAAACACCATATATTTT; abundance: -; v_gene: TRBV5-1; d_gene: -; j_gene: TRBJ1-3
CDR3aa: CASSISGTDTQYF; CDR3nt: TGTGCCAGTAGTATAAGCGGAACAGATACGCAGTATTTT; abundance: few; v_gene: TRBV19; d_gene: -; j_gene: TRBJ2-3
CDR3aa: CASSIGGAADTQYF; CDR3nt: TGTGCCAGCAGCATCGGGGGGGCCGCAGATACGCAGTATTTT; abundance: -; v_gene: TRBV7-3; d_gene: TRBD2; j_gene: TRBJ2-3
CDR3aa: CASSQDGTGLYGYTF; CDR3nt: TGTGCCAGCAGCCAAGACGGAACAGGGCTTTATGGCTACACCTTC; abundance: once; v_gene: TRBV4-2; d_gene: -; j_gene: TRBJ1-2
CDR3aa: CAISGAYEQYF; CDR3nt: TGTGCCATCAGCGGGGCCTACGAGCAGTACTTC; abundance: -; v_gene: TRBV10-3; d_gene: -; j_gene: TRBJ2-7
CDR3aa: CASSNDRDPAPANYGYTF; CDR3nt: TGTGCCAGCAGCAATGACAGGGACCCAGCCCCAGCTAACTATGGCTACACCTTC; abundance: few; v_gene: TRBV7-8; d_gene: TRBD1; j_gene: TRBJ1-2
CDR3aa: CASSQTSADTQYF; CDR3nt: TGTGCCAGCAGCCAAACTAGCGCAGATACGCAGTATTTT; abundance: -; v_gene: TRBV11-2; d_gene: TRBD2; j_gene: TRBJ2-3
CDR3aa: CAWGPQGGNQPQHF; CDR3nt: TGTGCCTGGGGCCCACAGGGGGGAAATCAGCCCCAGCATTTT; abundance: once; v_gene: TRBV30; d_gene: TRBD1; j_gene: TRBJ1-5
CDR3aa: CASQGGNQPQHF; CDR3nt: TGTGCCAGCCAGGGCGGAAATCAGCCCCAGCATTTT; abundance: few; v_gene: TRBV6-6; d_gene: -; j_gene: TRBJ1-5
CDR3aa: CASSPGGSIPGTREQYF; CDR3nt: TGTGCCAGCAGCCCAGGGGGATCGATTCCGGGGACTAGGGAGCAGTACTTC; abundance: -; v_gene: TRBV9; d_gene: -; j_gene: TRBJ2-7
CDR3aa: CSVGGLAGDNEQFF; CDR3nt: TGCAGCGTGGGAGGTTTAGCGGGGGACAATGAGCAGTTCTTC; abundance: -; v_gene: TRBV29-1; d_gene: TRBD2; j_gene: TRBJ2-1
CDR3aa: CASSPPGRGLGKGYEQYF; CDR3nt: TGTGCCAGCTCACCACCCGGGAGGGGTTTGGGTAAAGGCTACGAGCAGTACTTC; abundance: -; v_gene: TRBV18; d_gene: TRBD2; j_gene: TRBJ2-7
CDR3aa: CASSLTSGGVNEQFF; CDR3nt: TGTGCCAGCAGCCTTACTAGCGGGGGGGTAAATGAGCAGTTCTTC; abundance: -; v_gene: TRBV7-6; d_gene: TRBD2; j_gene: TRBJ2-1
CDR3aa: CASGAGSTDTQYF; CDR3nt: TGTGCCAGCGGAGCGGGAAGCACAGATACGCAGTATTTT; abundance: -; v_gene: TRBV6-5; d_gene: TRBD2; j_gene: TRBJ2-3
CDR3aa: CASSFSGGVYNEQFF; CDR3nt: TGTGCCAGTAGTTTTAGCGGGGGGGTTTACAATGAGCAGTTCTTC; abundance: -; v_gene: TRBV19; d_gene: TRBD2; j_gene: TRBJ2-1
CDR3aa: CASSPYGPVNEKLFF; CDR3nt: TGTGCCAGCTCACCCTATGGGCCGGTAAATGAAAAACTGTTTTTT; abundance: -; v_gene: TRBV18; d_gene: -; j_gene: TRBJ1-4
CDR3aa: CASRDQGLHTDTQYF; CDR3nt: TGCGCCAGCAGGGACCAGGGGTTACACACAGATACGCAGTATTTT; abundance: -; v_gene: TRBV5-1; d_gene: -; j_gene: TRBJ2-3
CDR3aa: CASSDNRQGYNEQFF; CDR3nt: TGTGCCAGCAGTGATAATCGACAGGGCTACAATGAGCAGTTCTTC; abundance: -; v_gene: TRBV7-2; d_gene: TRBD1; j_gene: TRBJ2-1
CDR3aa: CASSQDPMTRGTSYEQYF; CDR3nt: TGTGCCAGCAGCCAAGATCCGATGACTAGGGGTACCTCCTACGAGCAGTACTTC; abundance: -; v_gene: TRBV4-2; d_gene: -; j_gene: TRBJ2-7
CDR3aa: CARQKLERVNSNQPQHF; CDR3nt: TGTGCCCGGCAGAAACTAGAAAGAGTCAATAGCAATCAGCCCCAGCATTTT; abundance: few; v_gene: TRBV7-9; d_gene: -; j_gene: TRBJ1-5
CDR3aa: CASSTSGGIYEQYF; CDR3nt: TGTGCCAGCAGCACTAGCGGGGGCATATACGAGCAGTACTTC; abundance: -; v_gene: TRBV27; d_gene: TRBD2; j_gene: TRBJ2-7
CDR3aa: CASSYSVNTEAFF; CDR3nt: TGTGCCAGCAGTTATAGTGTAAACACTGAAGCTTTCTTT; abundance: few; v_gene: TRBV27; d_gene: -; j_gene: TRBJ1-1
CDR3aa: CASSIAGGQETQYF; CDR3nt: TGTGCCAGTAGTATTGCTGGTGGGCAGGAGACCCAGTACTTC; abundance: -; v_gene: TRBV19; d_gene: -; j_gene: TRBJ2-5
CDR3aa: CASTGLAGGRYNEQFF; CDR3nt: TGTGCCAGCACCGGACTAGCGGGGGGGCGGTACAATGAGCAGTTCTTC; abundance: few; v_gene: TRBV6-6; d_gene: TRBD2; j_gene: TRBJ2-1
CDR3aa: CASTIPGGMNTEAFF; CDR3nt: TGTGCCAGTACAATACCCGGGGGGATGAACACTGAAGCTTTCTTT; abundance: once; v_gene: TRBV19; d_gene: -; j_gene: TRBJ1-1
CDR3aa: CASSLPTGYTDTQYF; CDR3nt: TGTGCCAGCAGCTTACCGACTGGGTACACAGATACGCAGTATTTT; abundance: -; v_gene: TRBV11-2; d_gene: -; j_gene: TRBJ2-3
CDR3aa: CASRTSDRVNTEAFF; CDR3nt: TGTGCCAGCAGAACCTCCGACAGGGTGAACACTGAAGCTTTCTTT; abundance: -; v_gene: TRBV27; d_gene: TRBD1; j_gene: TRBJ1-1